This entry lists 19 T cell receptor beta chains sequenced from one sample in a study of cytomegalovirus exposure and HLA in healthy donors. The PCR made use of 60 Vbeta and 13 Jbeta primers. Sequencing used immunoSEQ multiplex PCR; TCRdb keeps in-frame clones, though not all of them. The table has roughly 92,000 clones, roughly 80% seen once. The sample consisted of PBMCs. These TCRs come from a man over 45 in good health and CMV-seropositive.

The rearrangement joins TRBV12-5 to TRBJ2-1, with 9 bases lining up with TRBD1. Germline V gives CDR1 LGHNT, CDR2 FRNRAP. CDR3 length: 12 residues. With 10 bases clipped from V and 8 bases from J, the junction kept 6 bases outside the gene matches. This CDR3 reads CAMGQGNHEQFF. CDR3 sequence (DNA): TGTGCTATGGGACAGGGAAATCATGAGCAGTTCTTC.

V gene TRBV6-6 combines with J gene TRBJ1-2, with D perhaps TRBD1 (6 bases). Germline V lookup: CDR1 MNHNY, CDR2 SVGAGI (reference sequence). Trimming removed 0 bases from V and 6 bases from J, with 8 bases in between. The CDR3 is made up of 13 amino acids. CDR3 amino acids: CASSYSPGDGYTF. Written as DNA, the CDR3 is TGTGCCAGCAGTTACTCCCCAGGGGATGGCTACACCTTC.

The J gene is TRBJ2-1, the V gene TRBV5-1, with 13 bases lining up with TRBD2. The CDR3 is 17 residues long. Germline trimming cut 0 bases from V and 7 bases from J; bases unmatched to any gene: 7. The germline gives CDR1 SGHRS, CDR2 YFSETQ. The CDR3 is CASSLGTSGSQGNEQFF. As DNA, the CDR3 is TGCGCCAGCAGCTTGGGGACTAGCGGGAGCCAGGGGAATGAGCAGTTCTTC.

This chain links TRBV5-1 with TRBJ2-5; 7 bases line up with TRBD2. The CDR3 runs 14 residues. CDR1 and CDR2 (germline): SGHRS, YFSETQ. V gave up 3 bases and J gave up 4 bases; unmatched junction bases: 6. CDR3 DNA sequence: TGCGCCAGCAGCTCTCGGACTAGGTCAGAGACCCAGTACTTC. Amino acids: CASSSRTRSETQYF.

This rearrangement joins TRBV5-1 to TRBJ2-2, with a weak D call TRBD2 (5 bases). In germline, CDR1 is SGHRS, CDR2 YFSETQ. The CDR3 runs 15 residues. Trimming stripped 3 bases from V and 3 bases from J, with 12 bases between. CDR3 DNA sequence: TGCGCCAGCAGCTGGGCGGGCCCGGACACCGGGGAGCTGTTTTTT. Translated, it gives CASSWAGPDTGELFF.

The chain couples TRBV5-8 to TRBJ2-2; weak D call: TRBD2 (6 bases). The CDR3 is made up of 16 amino acids. Trimming stripped 0 bases from V and 2 bases from J, with 11 bases between. Germline V gene data show CDR1 as SGHTS and CDR2 as YDEGEE. In nucleotides, the CDR3 is TGTGCCAGCAGCTTGGGAGTGGGAGGAAACACCGGGGAGCTGTTTTTT. Translation gives CASSLGVGGNTGELFF.

In its sample, this clone was seen once. The chain uses TRBV4-1 and TRBJ2-2, with 10 positions matching TRBD2. The CDR3 has 22 amino acids. Trimming removed 1 base from V and 1 base from J; junction bases left unmatched: 18. The germline gives CDR1 MGHRA, CDR2 YSYEKL. The CDR3 reads CASSQGYPRGLARGENTGELFF. CDR3 DNA: TGCGCCAGCAGCCAAGGGTACCCGAGGGGACTAGCGAGAGGGGAGAACACCGGGGAGCTGTTTTTT.

The V call is TRBV5-1, the J call TRBJ1-1, with unresolved D. Germline V gene lookup returns CDR1 SGHRS and CDR2 YFSETQ. Trimming took 0 bases from V and 6 from J, leaving 15 bases between them. CDR3 size: 15 residues. This CDR3 reads CASSLALGASAEAFF. CDR3 DNA: TGCGCCAGCAGCTTGGCCCTTGGAGCCTCGGCTGAAGCTTTCTTT.

The chain carries TRBV18 and TRBJ2-7, with D perhaps matching TRBD2 (6 bases). This CDR3 has 14 amino acids. Germline CDR1 reads KGHSH; CDR2 reads LQKENI. Trimming took off 5 bases at V and 5 bases at J, with 16 bases between the two ends. For the CDR3, the DNA is TGTGCCAGCTCATCTACACTAGCCGCCCACGAGCAGTACTTC. Encoded protein: CASSSTLAAHEQYF. Complete variable domain (other parts from reference TRBV18 and TRBJ2-7): NAGVMQNPRHLVRRRGQEARLRCSPMKGHSHVYWYRQLPEEGLKFMVYLQKENIIDESGMPKERFSAEFPKEGPSILRIQQVVRGDSAAYFCASSSTLAAHEQYFGPGTRLTVT.

This sequence joins TRBV5-1 and TRBJ2-7; a possible D gene is TRBD1 (6 bases). The CDR3 loop spans 14 amino acids. The germline gives CDR1 SGHRS, CDR2 YFSETQ. V lost 3 bases to trimming and J lost 2 bases, with 12 bases between them. CDR3 nucleotide sequence: TGCGCCAGCAGCTCACCCGGACAGCCCTACGAGCAGTACTTC. Translating gives CASSSPGQPYEQYF.

With respect to this clone: One end of the junction fails to match germline, which may point to a read error. This sequence joins TRBV5-5 and TRBJ2-7; D is possibly TRBD1 or TRBD2 (7 bases each). The CDR3 consists of 15 residues. Germline CDR1 reads SGHKS; CDR2 reads YYEKEE (reference sequence). The CDR3 region is CASRLGGTETYEQYF. CDR3 nucleotide sequence: TGTGCCAGCAGATTGGGGGGGACAGAAACCTACGAGCAGTACTTC. The full variable domain, in which reference TRBV5-5 and TRBJ2-7 provide the parts outside the CDR3, is DAGVTQSPTHLIKTRGQQVTLRCSPISGHKSVSWYQQVLGQGPQFIFQYYEKEERGRGNFPDRFSARQFPNYSSELNVNALLLGDSALYLCASRLGGTETYEQYFGPGTRLTVT.

The chain uses TRBV7-9 and TRBJ2-3; D gene ambiguous. The CDR3 totals 13 residues. In germline, CDR1 is SEHNR, CDR2 FQNEAQ (reference sequence). Trimming shortened V by 5 bases and J by 6 bases, and 12 bases separated the two germline ends. CDR3 bases: TGTGCCAGCAGCCGCCTGGCGGAGGATACGCAGTATTTT. Translation gives CASSRLAEDTQYF.

This clone was detected a few times. This chain joins TRBV4-1 and TRBJ2-7; D is unresolved. Germline lookup yields CDR1 MGHRA and CDR2 YSYEKL. CDR3 size: 16 residues. V dropped 0 bases and J dropped 2 bases, with 14 bases sitting between them. The CDR3 sequence: CASSQDLYSPAYEQYF. The CDR3 nucleotides read TGCGCCAGCAGCCAAGATCTTTATAGCCCCGCCTACGAGCAGTACTTC.

This clone turned up a few times. The rearrangement links TRBV14 to TRBJ1-1; tentatively, D is TRBD1 (6 bases). Germline V lookup: CDR1 SGHDN, CDR2 FVKESK. V was cut by 4 bases and J by 1 base, with 13 bases left in between. The CDR3 extends over 15 amino acids. CDR3 nucleotide sequence: TGTGCCAGCAGCCCTCTGGGAGGGGGGAACACTGAAGCTTTCTTT. This encodes CASSPLGGGNTEAFF. The full variable domain, its missing parts supplied by reference TRBV14 and TRBJ1-1, is EAGVTQFPSHSVIEKGQTVTLRCDPISGHDNLYWYRRVMGKEIKFLLHFVKESKQDESGMPNNRFLAERTGGTYSTLKVQPAELEDSGVYFCASSPLGGGNTEAFFGQGTRLTVV.

Comments on this clone: A junction boundary mismatches the germline segment, possibly from a read error. The rearrangement links TRBV7-9 to TRBJ1-1, with D possibly TRBD1 on 6 matching bases. CDR1 is SEHNR, CDR2 FQNEAQ, per germline (reference sequence). The CDR3 totals 16 residues. For the CDR3, the DNA is TGTTCCAGCAGTTCTTCCAGGGGTTCCCAGAACACTGAAGCTTTCTTT. Translated, it gives CSSSSSRGSQNTEAFF.

V and J are TRBV4-1 and TRBJ2-5; 10 nucleotides agree with TRBD1. CDR1 is MGHRA and CDR2 is YSYEKL in the germline V gene. The CDR3 consists of 16 residues. J gave up 5 bases and V 6 bases, and 12 bases lay outside the gene matches. The CDR3 protein is CASRSSDRGARETQYF. In nucleotides, the CDR3 is TGCGCCAGCAGGTCTTCGGACAGGGGGGCGCGGGAGACCCAGTACTTC.

The V call is TRBV14, the J call TRBJ1-2, with D possibly TRBD1 on 5 matching bases. V was trimmed by 1 base and J by 4 bases, leaving 13 bases between them. Germline V gene sequence: CDR1 SGHDN, CDR2 FVKESK. The CDR3 consists of 15 residues. DNA of the CDR3: TGTGCCAGCAGCCAAGTGGCGGGGGGTCCCTATGGCTACACCTTC. This translates into CASSQVAGGPYGYTF.

The rearrangement links TRBV11-2 to TRBJ2-1; the D is unclear. The CDR3 runs 12 residues. Germline V gene data show CDR1 as SGHAT and CDR2 as FQNNGV. With 3 bases removed from V and 6 bases from J, the gap between germline ends came to 6 bases. CDR3 residues: CASSFAVNEQFF. The DNA for the CDR3 is TGTGCCAGCAGCTTTGCGGTCAATGAGCAGTTCTTC.

Worth noting for this clone: At one of its ends the junction is not consistent with the germline gene, which may arise from a read error. The chain is built from TRBV30 and TRBJ2-4, with D tentatively TRBD2 (6 bases). The germline CDR1 and CDR2 sequences are GTSNPN and SVGIG (reference sequence). CDR3 length equals 15 residues. CDR3 DNA: TGTGCCTGGAGTACGGGAGAGGTCGGCAAAAACAGTCAGTACTTC. This translates into CAWSTGEVGKNSQYF. The entire variable domain, with the rest obtained from reference TRBV30 and TRBJ2-4, is as follows: SQTIHQWPATLVQPVGSPLSLECTVEGTSNPNLYWYRQAAGRGLQLLFYSVGIGQISSEVPQNLSASRPQDRQFILSSKKLLLSDSGFYLCAWSTGEVGKNSQYFGAGTRLSVL.